Here is one TCR beta chain with its context. Libraries were prepared by immunoSEQ multiplex PCR; TCRdb keeps only in-frame clonotypes and omits some of them. The repertoire holds 180,000 or so clones, with roughly 76% as singletons. CDR3 length: 14 residues. Germline V lookup: CDR1 MNHNS, CDR2 SASEGT. The V gene lost 3 bases and the J gene lost 4 bases, with 12 bases spanning the gap. This entry belongs to a study of blood T cell repertoires in COVID-19. The clonotype was recovered from a woman aged 40 to 50 with COVID-19, enrolled during active disease. V and J are TRBV6-1 and TRBJ1-2; no reliable D call. Sequencing was carried out using peripheral blood. Here the CDR3 DNA reads TGTGCCAGCAGTGATGGACCTCGGGGCTATGGCTACACCTTC. This translates into CASSDGPRGYGYTF.